This TCR beta chain was retrieved from a study of human thymus T cells. Germline V CDR1 and CDR2: LNHNV, YYDKDF (reference sequence). Trimming removed 5 bases at V and 0 bases at J, with 7 bases between. The CDR3 has 13 residues. Produced via immunoSEQ multiplex PCR; TCRdb's table is partial and in-frame only. This table holds some 46,000 clones, 95% found once. The source is a girl in the first two years of life with a congenital heart defect but otherwise immunologically healthy. The sample comprised blood. The chain links TRBV15 to TRBJ2-5, with unresolved D. CDR3 in amino acids: CATSRTYQETQYF. CDR3 coding DNA: TGTGCCACCAGCCGAACCTACCAAGAGACCCAGTACTTC. The whole variable domain, filled in from reference TRBV15 and TRBJ2-5, reads DAMVIQNPRYQVTQFGKPVTLSCSQTLNHNVMYWYQQKSSQAPKLLFHYYDKDFNNEADTPDNFQSRRPNTSFCFLDIRSPGLGDTAMYLCATSRTYQETQYFGPGTRLLVL.